The 12 T cell receptor beta chains below were found in one sample sequenced in a study of blood T cell repertoires in COVID-19. Clones were read by immunoSEQ multiplex PCR, and TCRdb kept only the in-frame ones, dropping some. The sample lists tens of thousands of clones; approximately 80% were seen once. Sequenced sample: peripheral blood. The source is a human donor in a cohort sampled during active COVID-19.

The gene calls are TRBV11-2 and TRBJ2-1; D not resolved. Germline V gives CDR1 SGHAT, CDR2 FQNNGV. The CDR3 runs to 14 residues. V lost 5 bases, J lost 0 bases, and 8 bases lay in between. DNA of the CDR3: TGTGCCAGCAGCGAATACAGCTCCTACAATGAGCAGTTCTTC. This translates into CASSEYSSYNEQFF.

The genes are TRBV18 and TRBJ2-1; D may be TRBD2 (6 bases). The germline V gene has CDR1 KGHSH and CDR2 LQKENI. The CDR3 contains 13 residues. V gave up 1 base and J gave up 7 bases, with 8 bases separating them. CDR3 nucleotides: TGTGCCAGCTCACCACTAGCGGAGAATGAGCAGTTCTTC. It encodes CASSPLAENEQFF. The whole variable domain, filled in from reference TRBV18 and TRBJ2-1, reads NAGVMQNPRHLVRRRGQEARLRCSPMKGHSHVYWYRQLPEEGLKFMVYLQKENIIDESGMPKERFSAEFPKEGPSILRIQQVVRGDSAAYFCASSPLAENEQFFGPGTRLTVL.

The CDR3, as DNA: TGTGCCAGCAGCCTAGCCAAAAACATTCAGTACTTC. Translating gives CASSLAKNIQYF. The chain recombines TRBV28 with TRBJ2-4; D uncertain. The CDR3 has 12 amino acids. V was pared by 6 bases and J by 0 bases, with 3 bases between. Germline V CDR1 and CDR2: MDHEN, SYDVKM.

The chain recombines TRBV4-1 with TRBJ2-5; D is possibly TRBD1 (5 bases). V was cut by 0 bases and J by 2 bases, with 7 bases left in between. This CDR3 is built from 14 residues. The germline CDR1 and CDR2 sequences are MGHRA and YSYEKL. CDR3 nucleotides: TGCGCCAGCAGCCAAGATAGGGGTCAAGAGACCCAGTACTTC. Encoded protein: CASSQDRGQETQYF.

The chain couples TRBV6-2 or TRBV6-3 to TRBJ2-5; 10 bases agree with TRBD2. The CDR3 has 18 amino acids. Germline CDR1 MNHEY, CDR2 SVGEGT. V shed 0 bases and J 3 bases; nucleotides not matched to a gene: 10. CDR3 amino acids: CASSYSLGLALRKETQYF. The DNA of the CDR3 is TGTGCCAGCAGTTACTCTTTGGGACTAGCGCTGCGTAAAGAGACCCAGTACTTC.

The CDR3 protein is CSVSTSNYGYTF. CDR3 nucleotides: TGCAGCGTTTCGACATCCAACTATGGCTACACCTTC. The V gene is TRBV29-1, the J gene TRBJ1-2; D remains unclear. The germline CDR1 and CDR2 sequences are SQVTM and ANQGSEA. The CDR3 is made up of 12 amino acids. The V and J ends lost 5 bases and 2 bases respectively, with 9 bases between them.

Here the CDR3 reads CTSSVSGGRYEQYF. CDR3 in DNA: TGCACCAGCAGCGTTAGCGGGGGACGTTACGAGCAGTACTTC. The chain carries TRBV1 and TRBJ2-7; no DNA check was done on the table's D call, TRBD2. TRBV1 is a listed pseudogene. The CDR3 has 14 amino acids.

The chain joins TRBV11-3 to TRBJ2-2; TRBD2 matches at 7 bases. Germline V gives CDR1 SGHNT, CDR2 YENEEA. This CDR3 has 16 amino acids. Trimming at V came to 2 bases and at J to 0 bases, leaving 3 bases not matched to a gene. The CDR3 DNA follows: TGTGCCAGCAGCTTAAGCGGGGCCCCGAACACCGGGGAGCTGTTTTTT. Translated, it gives CASSLSGAPNTGELFF.

The V call is TRBV7-3, the J call TRBJ2-5; 8 bases align to TRBD1. CDR3 length: 15 amino acids. After removal of 5 bases from V and 5 bases from J, the junction contained 10 bases not matched to a gene. CDR1 and CDR2 from the germline V gene are SGHTA and FQGTGA. DNA of the CDR3: TGTGCCAGCAGCCCAACAGGACAGGGAAGGGAGACCCAGTACTTC. It specifies CASSPTGQGRETQYF. Full variable domain (rest looked up from reference TRBV7-3 and TRBJ2-5): GAGVSQTPSNKVTEKGKYVELRCDPISGHTALYWYRQSLGQGPEFLIYFQGTGAADDSGLPNDRFFAVRPEGSVSTLKIQRTERGDSAVYLCASSPTGQGRETQYFGPGTRLLVL.

The V call is TRBV6-5, the J call TRBJ2-2; 7 nucleotides align to TRBD1. This CDR3 spans 13 amino acids. Looked up from germline, CDR1 is MNHEY and CDR2 is SVGAGI. Unmatched junction bases numbered 4, after V lost 6 bases and J lost 6 bases. CDR3 sequence: CASRLQGSGELFF. In DNA, the CDR3 is TGTGCCAGCAGGTTACAGGGGTCCGGGGAGCTGTTTTTT.

The chain joins TRBV5-6 to TRBJ1-6; 7 bases agree with TRBD1. The V gene's germline CDR1 is SGHDT and CDR2 YYEEEE. Losses at the gene ends were 0 bases for V and 10 bases for J; bases not matched to a gene: 4. The CDR3 has 14 residues. The chain's CDR3 is CASSLGQGGSPLHF. The CDR3 DNA sequence: TGTGCCAGCAGCTTGGGACAGGGCGGGTCACCCCTCCACTTT.

The chain employs TRBV4-1 and TRBJ1-3; 7 bases fit TRBD1. Germline values: CDR1 MGHRA, CDR2 YSYEKL. The V segment lost 1 base and the J segment 4 bases; nucleotides outside the gene matches: 10. CDR3 size: 17 residues. The CDR3, as DNA: TGCGCCAGCAGCCAAGGATCAACAGGGGCAGGGGGAAACACCATATATTTT. As protein: CASSQGSTGAGGNTIYF.